This record covers a single T cell receptor beta chain. Germline assignment: CDR1 SGDLS and CDR2 YYNGEE. There are 13 residues in the CDR3. Trimming cost V 0 bases and J 10 bases, with 10 bases left between them. Profiled with immunoSEQ multiplex PCR; TCRdb holds only in-frame clones, not every one. The profile covers approximately 210,000 clones, with about four fifths appearing a single time and over 9.5% taken by the ten largest. The data derive from a study of blood T cell repertoires in COVID-19. V gene TRBV9 combines with J gene TRBJ1-4; no definite D call. This receptor was identified in a man aged 40-50 years who had recovered from COVID-19. Sequenced material: PBMCs or T cells enriched from blood (not recorded which). CDR3 bases: TGTGCCAGCAGCGTAGGAGAGGCGGGAAAACTGTTTTTT. This encodes CASSVGEAGKLFF.